This TCR beta chain was obtained from a study of shared clonotypes between healthy human individuals. Study-level findings and limits: Against clonotypes common to all four donors, non-shared ones had lower generation probabilities.

Study processing details: ImmunoSEQ sequences covered only the junction and lacked quality scores; filtering therefore differed. The repertoire was sequenced with immunoSEQ multiplex PCR; TCRdb's copy has only in-frame clones and lacks some. The V and J calls and clone size were taken over from that table, and D and trimming were inferred from the DNA. Of fewer than 400,000 clones in the sample, 74% were seen once. CDR1 is LNHDA, CDR2 SQIVND, per germline (reference sequence). CDR3 length: 12 residues. V shed 6 bases and J shed 4 bases, with 9 bases lying between them. As concerns this clone: No antigen is known for it.

The sequence came from a man aged 30 to 45 in good health. Source material: memory CD4+ T cells sorted from blood. The subset here: CD45RA-negative fraction. This chain uses TRBV19 with TRBJ1-2, with a weak D call TRBD1 (5 bases). CDR3 DNA sequence: TGTGCCAGTAGCCCCGGGGCCTATGGCTACACCTTC. This gives the protein CASSPGAYGYTF.